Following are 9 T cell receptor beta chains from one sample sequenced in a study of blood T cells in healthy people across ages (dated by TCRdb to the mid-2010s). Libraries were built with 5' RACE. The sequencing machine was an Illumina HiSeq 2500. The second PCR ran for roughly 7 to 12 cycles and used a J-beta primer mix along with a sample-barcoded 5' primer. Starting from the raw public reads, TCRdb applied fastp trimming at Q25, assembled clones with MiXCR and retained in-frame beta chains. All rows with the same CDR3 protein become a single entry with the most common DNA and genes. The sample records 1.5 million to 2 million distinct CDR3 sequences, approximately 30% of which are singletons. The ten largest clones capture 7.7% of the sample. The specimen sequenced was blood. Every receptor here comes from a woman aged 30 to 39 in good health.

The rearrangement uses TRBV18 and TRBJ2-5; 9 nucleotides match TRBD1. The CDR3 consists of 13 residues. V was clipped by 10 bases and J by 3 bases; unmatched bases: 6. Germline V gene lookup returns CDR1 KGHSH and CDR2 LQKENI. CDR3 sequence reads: CATTGGGEETQYF. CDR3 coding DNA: TGTGCCACTACAGGGGGCGGCGAAGAGACCCAGTACTTC. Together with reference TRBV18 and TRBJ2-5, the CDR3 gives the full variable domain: NAGVMQNPRHLVRRRGQEARLRCSPMKGHSHVYWYRQLPEEGLKFMVYLQKENIIDESGMPKERFSAEFPKEGPSILRIQQVVRGDSAAYFCATTGGGEETQYFGPGTRLLVL.

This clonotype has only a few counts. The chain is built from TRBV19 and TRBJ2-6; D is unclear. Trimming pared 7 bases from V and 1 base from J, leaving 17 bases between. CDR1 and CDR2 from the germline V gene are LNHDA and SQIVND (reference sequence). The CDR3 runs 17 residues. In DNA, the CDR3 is TGTGCCAGTAACGCACCCCACCAAGCATCTGGGGCCAACGTCCTGACTTTC. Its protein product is CASNAPHQASGANVLTF.

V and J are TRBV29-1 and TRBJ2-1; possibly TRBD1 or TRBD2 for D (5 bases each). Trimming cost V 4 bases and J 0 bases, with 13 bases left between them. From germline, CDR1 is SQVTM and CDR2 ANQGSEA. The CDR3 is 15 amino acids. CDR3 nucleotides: TGCAGCGTTGGGGGGTCCCAAGGCTCCTACAATGAGCAGTTCTTC. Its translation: CSVGGSQGSYNEQFF.

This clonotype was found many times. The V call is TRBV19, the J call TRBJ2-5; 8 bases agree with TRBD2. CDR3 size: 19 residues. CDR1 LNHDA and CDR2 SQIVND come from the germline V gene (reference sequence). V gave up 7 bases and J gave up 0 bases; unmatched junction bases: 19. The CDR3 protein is CASIPLLAPGGFYQETQYF. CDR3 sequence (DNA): TGTGCCAGTATCCCCCTCTTGGCCCCGGGAGGGTTTTACCAAGAGACCCAGTACTTC.

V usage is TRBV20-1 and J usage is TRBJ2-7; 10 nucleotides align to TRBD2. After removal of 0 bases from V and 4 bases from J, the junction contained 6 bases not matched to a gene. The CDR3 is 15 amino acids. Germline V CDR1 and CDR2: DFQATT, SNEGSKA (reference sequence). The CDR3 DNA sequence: TGCAGTGCTAGAGATTCTAGCGGGGGTGATTACGAGCAGTACTTC. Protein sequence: CSARDSSGGDYEQYF.

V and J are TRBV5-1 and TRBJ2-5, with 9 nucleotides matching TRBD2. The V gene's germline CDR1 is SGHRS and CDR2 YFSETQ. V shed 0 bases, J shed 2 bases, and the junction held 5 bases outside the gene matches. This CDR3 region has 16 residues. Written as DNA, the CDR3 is TGCGCCAGCAGCTTGGTACCTAGCGGGGTTCAAGAGACCCAGTACTTC. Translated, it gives CASSLVPSGVQETQYF.

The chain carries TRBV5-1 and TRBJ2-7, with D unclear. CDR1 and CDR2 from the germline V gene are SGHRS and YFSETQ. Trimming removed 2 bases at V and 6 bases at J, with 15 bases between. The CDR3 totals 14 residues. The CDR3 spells CASSLPIHEVEQYF. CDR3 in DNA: TGCGCCAGCAGCTTACCTATACACGAGGTCGAGCAGTACTTC.

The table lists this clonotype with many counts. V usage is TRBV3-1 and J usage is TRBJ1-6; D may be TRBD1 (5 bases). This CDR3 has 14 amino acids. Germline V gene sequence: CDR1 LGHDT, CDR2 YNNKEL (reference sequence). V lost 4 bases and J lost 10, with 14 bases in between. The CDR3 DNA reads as TGTGCCAGCAGCCGTCGACAGACGGACTCACCCCTCCACTTT. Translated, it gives CASSRRQTDSPLHF.

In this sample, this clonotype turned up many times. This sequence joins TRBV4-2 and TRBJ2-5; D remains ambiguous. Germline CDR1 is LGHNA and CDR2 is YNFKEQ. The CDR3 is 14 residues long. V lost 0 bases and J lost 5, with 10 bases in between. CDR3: CASSQDVGSETQYF. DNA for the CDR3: TGTGCCAGCAGCCAAGATGTGGGGTCCGAGACCCAGTACTTC.